This T cell receptor beta chain was observed in a study of T cell responses to AZD1222 COVID-19 vaccine. General study results and limits: Recipients of AZD1222 seropositive at baseline numbered only 6 or 7.

The method was immunoSEQ multiplex PCR; TCRdb's version includes in-frame clones alone and lacks a portion of them. The sample holds some 80,000 clones, over 65% seen once. Only a few counts were recorded for this clone. Its target is not known. From germline, CDR1 is SGDLS and CDR2 YYNGEE. CDR3 size: 14 residues. V lost 2 bases and J lost 4; bases outside the gene matches: 4. Source: peripheral blood, taken 28 days after the second dose of the MenACWY control vaccine. The J gene is TRBJ1-1, the V gene TRBV9; TRBD1 matches 8 bases. This receptor was obtained from an adult who received the MenACWY meningococcal vaccine as a control. The CDR3 nucleotides are TGTGCCAGCAGCGTCGGGACAGGCCCCACTGAAGCTTTCTTT. This encodes CASSVGTGPTEAFF.